This T cell receptor beta chain is drawn from a study of cytomegalovirus exposure and HLA in healthy donors. Assay: immunoSEQ multiplex PCR; the TCRdb copy retains only in-frame clones and omits some. The sample carries around 250,000 clones, 85% to 90% recorded once. CDR3 length: 16 residues. Trimming took 3 bases from V and 1 from J; bases not matched to a gene: 6. Germline-derived CDR1 and CDR2 are SNHLY and FYNNEI. This sequence joins TRBV2 and TRBJ2-7; TRBD1 matches 10 bases. Material: PBMCs. This TCR came from a woman aged 18-30 years in good health and CMV-seronegative. The CDR3 DNA reads as TGTGCCAGCAGTGAGGACAGGGGGAGGGCTTCCTACGAGCAGTACGTC. It yields the protein CASSEDRGRASYEQYV.